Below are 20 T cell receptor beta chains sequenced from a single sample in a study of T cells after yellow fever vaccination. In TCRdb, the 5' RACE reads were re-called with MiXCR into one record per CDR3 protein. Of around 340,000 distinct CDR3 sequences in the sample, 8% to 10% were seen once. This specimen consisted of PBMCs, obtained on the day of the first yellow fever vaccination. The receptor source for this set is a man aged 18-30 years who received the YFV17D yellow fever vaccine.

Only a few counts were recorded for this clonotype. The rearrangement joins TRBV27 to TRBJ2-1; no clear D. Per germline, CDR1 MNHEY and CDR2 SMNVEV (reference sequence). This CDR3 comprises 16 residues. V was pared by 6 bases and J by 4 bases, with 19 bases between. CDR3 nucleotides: TGTGCCAGCAGCCCGCGGAGCCTTCTTCTATACAATGAGCAGTTCTTC. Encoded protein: CASSPRSLLLYNEQFF.

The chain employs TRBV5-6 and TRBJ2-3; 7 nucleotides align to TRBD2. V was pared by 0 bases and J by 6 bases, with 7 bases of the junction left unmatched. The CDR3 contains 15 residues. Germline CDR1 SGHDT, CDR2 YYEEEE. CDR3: CASSLDALRGDTQYF. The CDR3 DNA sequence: TGTGCCAGCAGCTTGGACGCCCTGCGGGGGGATACGCAGTATTTT.

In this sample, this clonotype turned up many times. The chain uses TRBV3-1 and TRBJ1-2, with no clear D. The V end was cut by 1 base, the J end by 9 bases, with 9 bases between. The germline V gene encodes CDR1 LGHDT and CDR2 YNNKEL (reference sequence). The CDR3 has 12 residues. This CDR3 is CASSQVEGSYTF. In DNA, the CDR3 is TGTGCCAGCAGCCAAGTTGAGGGTAGCTACACCTTC.

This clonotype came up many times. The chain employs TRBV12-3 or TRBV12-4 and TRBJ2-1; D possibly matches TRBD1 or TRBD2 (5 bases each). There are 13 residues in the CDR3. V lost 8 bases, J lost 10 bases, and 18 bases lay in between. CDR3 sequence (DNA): TGTGCCAGCGTACGAGGGGTCGGTGGAGAGCAGTTCTTC. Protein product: CASVRGVGGEQFF.

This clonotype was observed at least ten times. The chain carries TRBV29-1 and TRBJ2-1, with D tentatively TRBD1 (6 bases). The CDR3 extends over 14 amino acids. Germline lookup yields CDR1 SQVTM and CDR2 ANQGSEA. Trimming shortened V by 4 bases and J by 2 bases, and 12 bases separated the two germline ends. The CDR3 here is CSVVWGPTYNEQFF. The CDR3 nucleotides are TGCAGCGTTGTTTGGGGGCCCACCTACAATGAGCAGTTCTTC.

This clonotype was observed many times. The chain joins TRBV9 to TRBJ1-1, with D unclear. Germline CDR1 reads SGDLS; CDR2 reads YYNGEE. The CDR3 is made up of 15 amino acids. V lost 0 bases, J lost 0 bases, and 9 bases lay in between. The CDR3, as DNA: TGTGCCAGCAGCGTAGTAACGGGTATGAACACTGAAGCTTTCTTT. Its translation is CASSVVTGMNTEAFF.

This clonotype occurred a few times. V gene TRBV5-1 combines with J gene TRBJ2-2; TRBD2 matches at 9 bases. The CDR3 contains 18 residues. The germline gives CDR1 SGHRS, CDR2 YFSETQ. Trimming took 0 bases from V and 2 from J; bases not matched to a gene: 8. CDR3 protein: CASSLGSLAGINTGELFF. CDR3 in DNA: TGCGCCAGCAGCTTGGGCAGCCTAGCGGGGATTAACACCGGGGAGCTGTTTTTT.

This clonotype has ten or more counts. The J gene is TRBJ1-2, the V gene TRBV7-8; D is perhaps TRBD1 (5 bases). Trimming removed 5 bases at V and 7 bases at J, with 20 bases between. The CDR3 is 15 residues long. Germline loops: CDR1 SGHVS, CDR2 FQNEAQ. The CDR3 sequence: CASSPWGEGTSGYTF. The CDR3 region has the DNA TGTGCCAGCAGCCCCTGGGGGGAAGGGACTTCTGGCTACACCTTC.

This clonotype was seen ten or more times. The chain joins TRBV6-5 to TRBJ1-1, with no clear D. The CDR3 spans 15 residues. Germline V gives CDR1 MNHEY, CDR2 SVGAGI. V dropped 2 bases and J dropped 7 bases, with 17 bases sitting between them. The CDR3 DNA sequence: TGTGCCAGCAGTTACGGCTCCGCAGAGGGAGGTGAAGCTTTCTTT. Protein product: CASSYGSAEGGEAFF.

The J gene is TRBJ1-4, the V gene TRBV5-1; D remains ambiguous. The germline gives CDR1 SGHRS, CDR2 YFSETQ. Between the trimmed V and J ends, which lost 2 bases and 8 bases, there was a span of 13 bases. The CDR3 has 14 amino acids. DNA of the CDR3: TGCGCCAGCAGCTTCTCGGGGTTTCGCGAAAAACTGTTTTTT. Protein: CASSFSGFREKLFF.

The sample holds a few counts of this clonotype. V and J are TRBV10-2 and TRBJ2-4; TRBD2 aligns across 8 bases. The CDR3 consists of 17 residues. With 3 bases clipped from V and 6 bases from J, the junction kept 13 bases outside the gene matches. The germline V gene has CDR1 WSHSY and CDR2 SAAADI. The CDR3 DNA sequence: TGCGCCAGCAGTGACCTCCCCTCGGGGGGGGGAAGAAACATTCAGTACTTC. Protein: CASSDLPSGGGRNIQYF.

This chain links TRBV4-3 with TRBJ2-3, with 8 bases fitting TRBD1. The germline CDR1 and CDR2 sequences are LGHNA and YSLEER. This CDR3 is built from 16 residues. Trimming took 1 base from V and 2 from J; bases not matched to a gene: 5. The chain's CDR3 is CASSQGQGFDTDTQYF. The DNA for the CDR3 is TGCGCCAGCAGCCAAGGACAGGGGTTTGACACAGATACGCAGTATTTT.

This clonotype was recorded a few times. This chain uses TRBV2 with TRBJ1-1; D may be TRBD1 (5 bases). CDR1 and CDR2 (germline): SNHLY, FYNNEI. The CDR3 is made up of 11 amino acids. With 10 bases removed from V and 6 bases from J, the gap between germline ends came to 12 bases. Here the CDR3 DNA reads TGTGCCACCTATGGGGGGGCTGAAGCTTTCTTT. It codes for CATYGGAEAFF.

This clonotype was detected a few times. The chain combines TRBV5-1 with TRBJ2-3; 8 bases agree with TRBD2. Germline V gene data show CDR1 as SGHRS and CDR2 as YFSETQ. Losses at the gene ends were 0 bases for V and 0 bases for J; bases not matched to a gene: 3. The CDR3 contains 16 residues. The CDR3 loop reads CASSLAASGSTDTQYF. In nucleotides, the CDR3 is TGCGCCAGCAGCTTGGCAGCTAGCGGGAGCACAGATACGCAGTATTTT.

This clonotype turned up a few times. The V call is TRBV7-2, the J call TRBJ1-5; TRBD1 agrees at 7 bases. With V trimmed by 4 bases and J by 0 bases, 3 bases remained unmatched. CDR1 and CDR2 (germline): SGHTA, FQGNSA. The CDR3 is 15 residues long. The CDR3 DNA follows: TGTGCCAGCAGCTCACAGGGGAATAGCAATCAGCCCCAGCATTTT. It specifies CASSSQGNSNQPQHF.

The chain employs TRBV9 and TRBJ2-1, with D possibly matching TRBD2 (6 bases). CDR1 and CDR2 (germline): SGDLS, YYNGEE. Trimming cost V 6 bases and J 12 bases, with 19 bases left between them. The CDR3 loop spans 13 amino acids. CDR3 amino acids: CASTQGSGSGQFF. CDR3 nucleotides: TGTGCCAGCACCCAGGGTAGCGGTTCGGGGCAGTTCTTC.

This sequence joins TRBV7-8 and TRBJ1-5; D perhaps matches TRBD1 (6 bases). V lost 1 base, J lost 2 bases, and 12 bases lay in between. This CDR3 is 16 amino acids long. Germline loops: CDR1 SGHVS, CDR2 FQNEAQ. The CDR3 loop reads CASSLVGGLGNQPQHF. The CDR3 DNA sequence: TGTGCCAGCAGCTTAGTGGGGGGGCTGGGCAATCAGCCCCAGCATTTT.

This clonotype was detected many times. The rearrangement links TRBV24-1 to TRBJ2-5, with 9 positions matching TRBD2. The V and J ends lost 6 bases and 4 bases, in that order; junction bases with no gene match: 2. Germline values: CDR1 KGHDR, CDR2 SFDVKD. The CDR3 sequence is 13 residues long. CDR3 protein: CATSPSGVETQYF. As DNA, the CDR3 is TGTGCCACCAGTCCTAGCGGGGTAGAGACCCAGTACTTC.

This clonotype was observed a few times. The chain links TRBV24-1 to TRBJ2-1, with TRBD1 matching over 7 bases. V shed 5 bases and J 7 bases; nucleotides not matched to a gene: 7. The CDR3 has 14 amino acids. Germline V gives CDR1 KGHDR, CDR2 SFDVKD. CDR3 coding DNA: TGTGCCACCAGTGCAACAACAGGGGCGAATGAGCAGTTCTTC. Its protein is CATSATTGANEQFF.

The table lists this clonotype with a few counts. The CDR3 DNA follows: TGTGCCAGCAGGCTAGAATCCTACGAGCAGTACTTC. It yields the protein CASRLESYEQYF. This chain links TRBV7-8 with TRBJ2-7; D not resolved. The germline V gene encodes CDR1 SGHVS and CDR2 FQNEAQ. The CDR3 is 12 residues long. The V end was cut by 6 bases, the J end by 1 base, with 7 bases between.